A selection of T cell receptor beta chains follows, all from one sample in a study of response to subunit inactivated influenza vaccine. MiXCR was run by TCRdb on the RT-PCR reads, yielding one entry per CDR3 protein. This table has 150,000 or so distinct CDR3 sequences, 9.5% to 13% appearing once. The sample in question was non-naive T cells sorted from PBMCs, obtained 45 days after vaccination. The receptors shown here come from a man aged 50 to 59 who received an inactivated influenza vaccine. Both conserved end residues are trimmed from each CDR3. The order of the fields is J gene, V gene, clone size, CDR3 protein. Only part of the rows carry a size: once, few, many, or a class if the clone is expanded.

TRBJ1-2	TRBV6-5	.	ASSYSGQEGYT
TRBJ2-5	TRBV5-5	few	ASSSDRGRGETQY
TRBJ2-7	TRBV20-1	.	SARSRSSGGRPYEQY
TRBJ2-7	TRBV5-1	many	ASSYLSEQY
TRBJ2-5	TRBV12-5	few	ASALQSPGFRGTQY
TRBJ2-7	TRBV28	few	ASSEGQRLYEQY
TRBJ1-2	TRBV29-1	many	SVRGTGNYGYT
TRBJ2-1	TRBV5-1	many	ASRGTSGVNNEQF
TRBJ2-2	TRBV6-1	.	ASKKTGTNTGELF
TRBJ2-7	TRBV6-4	.	ASSESRSSAEQY
TRBJ1-1	TRBV5-6	.	ASRTRPGTTLRAEAF
TRBJ2-5	TRBV5-1	few	ASSLAPGGETQY
TRBJ2-5	TRBV15	few	ATSRGRTGETQY
TRBJ2-2	TRBV5-1	many	ASSVRADTGELF
TRBJ2-1	TRBV4-2	.	ASSQDGLAGEQF
TRBJ1-2	TRBV2	many	ASSGDRGNGYT